These 18 T cell receptor beta chains were all obtained from the same sample, sequenced in a study of identical twins. MiXCR was run by TCRdb on the 5' RACE reads, yielding one entry per CDR3 protein. Among some 790,000 distinct CDR3 sequences listed, 18% were seen once. A further study also used this sample, focusing on T cells expressing NK-cell markers.

Sequenced material: PBMCs. The receptors come from a woman aged 18-29 years in good health.

This clonotype was recorded a few times. This chain uses TRBV7-9 with TRBJ2-1; a possible D gene is TRBD2 (5 bases). The germline V gene encodes CDR1 SEHNR and CDR2 FQNEAQ (reference sequence). Trimming took off 2 bases at V and 10 bases at J, with 15 bases between the two ends. The length of the CDR3 is 14 residues. CDR3 coding DNA: TGTGCCAGCAGCTTACTGCGGCGGGCCCGAGAGCAGTTCTTC. Encoded protein: CASSLLRRAREQFF.

This clonotype has only one observation. The chain recombines TRBV5-1 with TRBJ2-7; unclear D gene. The CDR3 loop spans 14 amino acids. V was pared by 0 bases and J by 3 bases, with 10 bases between. CDR1 is SGHRS, CDR2 YFSETQ, per germline. CDR3 loop: CASSLGTQLYEQYF. DNA of the CDR3: TGCGCCAGCAGCTTGGGGACGCAGCTCTACGAGCAGTACTTC. Drawing the rest from reference TRBV5-1 and TRBJ2-7, the complete variable domain is KAGVTQTPRYLIKTRGQQVTLSCSPISGHRSVSWYQQTPGQGLQFLFEYFSETQRNKGNFPGRFSGRQFSNSRSEMNVSTLELGDSALYLCASSLGTQLYEQYFGPGTRLTVT.

The chain carries TRBV29-1 and TRBJ2-7; perhaps TRBD2 as D (6 bases). This CDR3 comprises 13 residues. The germline V and J ends were trimmed by 2 bases and 1 base, with 9 bases remaining between them. CDR1 is SQVTM, CDR2 ANQGSEA, per germline. CDR3 sequence: CSVEPGTSYEQYF. The CDR3 DNA sequence: TGCAGCGTTGAACCCGGGACTTCCTACGAGCAGTACTTC.

This clonotype has only a few counts. This chain uses TRBV11-2 with TRBJ2-3, with D hard to call. In germline, CDR1 is SGHAT, CDR2 FQNNGV. The CDR3 spans 12 residues. The germline V and J ends were trimmed by 2 bases and 6 bases, with 6 bases remaining between them. In DNA, the CDR3 is TGTGCCAGCAGCTTATCTCAGGATACGCAGTATTTT. This sequence encodes CASSLSQDTQYF.

This rearrangement joins TRBV6-1 to TRBJ2-1; D unresolved. This CDR3 region has 13 residues. V gave up 8 bases and J gave up 0 bases, with 8 bases separating them. Germline CDR1 reads MNHNS; CDR2 reads SASEGT. CDR3 DNA sequence: TGTGCCAGCCAAGATAGCTCCTACAATGAGCAGTTCTTC. Protein product: CASQDSSYNEQFF.

This clonotype has a handful of counts. The chain joins TRBV18 to TRBJ2-1; 8 bases fit TRBD2. J was trimmed by 3 bases and V by 2 bases; bases with no gene match: 6. Germline-derived CDR1 and CDR2 are KGHSH and LQKENI. The CDR3 runs 16 residues. CDR3 nucleotide sequence: TGTGCCAGCTCACCATACACTAGCGGTTACTACAATGAGCAGTTCTTC. It encodes CASSPYTSGYYNEQFF.

This clonotype was counted a few times. The chain employs TRBV5-1 and TRBJ1-4, with a possible D match to TRBD1 (5 bases). The V gene's germline CDR1 is SGHRS and CDR2 YFSETQ. The CDR3 consists of 15 residues. Trimming removed 2 bases at V and 12 bases at J, with 20 bases between. The CDR3 loop reads CASSLNSAPVGQLFF. The CDR3 coding sequence is TGCGCCAGCAGCTTAAATTCGGCACCGGTGGGGCAACTGTTTTTT.

This chain uses TRBV12-3 or TRBV12-4 with TRBJ2-3, with D unresolved. This CDR3 contains 15 residues. The V end lost 5 bases, the J end lost 0 bases, and 12 bases lay between the germline ends. The CDR3 nucleotides read TGTGCCAGCAGTGGAAATACTCCTAGCACAGATACGCAGTATTTT. Translating it yields CASSGNTPSTDTQYF.

Written as DNA, the CDR3 is TGTGCCAGCTCCGCAGCGAGAGGGGATGGCTACACCTTC. Translation: CASSAARGDGYTF. This chain connects TRBV18 to TRBJ1-2, with TRBD1 as a possible D gene (5 bases). Germline CDR1 KGHSH, CDR2 LQKENI. This CDR3 spans 13 amino acids. V shed 6 bases and J shed 6 bases, with 14 bases lying between them. The full variable domain, in which reference TRBV18 and TRBJ1-2 provide the parts outside the CDR3, is NAGVMQNPRHLVRRRGQEARLRCSPMKGHSHVYWYRQLPEEGLKFMVYLQKENIIDESGMPKERFSAEFPKEGPSILRIQQVVRGDSAAYFCASSAARGDGYTFGSGTRLTVV.

The chain has TRBV25-1 and TRBJ1-2; D call uncertain. The CDR3 is 12 residues long. Germline CDR1 reads MGHDK; CDR2 reads SYGVNS. The germline V and J ends were trimmed by 4 bases and 8 bases, with 11 bases remaining between them. In nucleotides, the CDR3 is TGTGCCAGCAGTGCCACGTTAGGCGGCTACACCTTC. It yields the protein CASSATLGGYTF.

The CDR3 sequence is CASSPPTSNEQFF. The CDR3 nucleotides read TGTGCCAGCAGCCCTCCCACTAGTAATGAGCAGTTCTTC. The genes are TRBV6-1 and TRBJ2-1, with D possibly being TRBD2 (5 bases). The germline V gene encodes CDR1 MNHNS and CDR2 SASEGT. V was pared by 6 bases and J by 7 bases, with 13 bases between. The CDR3 has 13 amino acids.

The V call is TRBV19, the J call TRBJ2-7, with 9 bases that match TRBD1. The germline V gene has CDR1 LNHDA and CDR2 SQIVND (reference sequence). There are 13 residues in the CDR3. The trim removed 9 bases at V and 7 bases at J, leaving 10 bases unmatched. CDR3 in amino acids: CASSGTGMGEQYF. The DNA of the CDR3 is TGTGCCAGCTCCGGGACAGGGATGGGGGAGCAGTACTTC.

A few counts support this clonotype. The chain carries TRBV6-6 and TRBJ2-7; D not resolved. The CDR3 loop spans 10 amino acids. With 8 bases removed from V and 2 bases from J, the gap between germline ends came to 4 bases. Germline assignment: CDR1 MNHNY and CDR2 SVGAGI (reference sequence). CDR3 protein: CASAAYEQYF. In DNA form, the CDR3 reads TGTGCCAGCGCCGCCTACGAGCAGTACTTC.

This clonotype has a handful of counts. This chain connects TRBV7-9 to TRBJ2-3; a possible D gene is TRBD1 (5 bases). CDR3 size: 16 residues. V shed 6 bases and J shed 2 bases, with 18 bases lying between them. CDR1 SEHNR and CDR2 FQNEAQ come from the germline V gene (reference sequence). The CDR3 is CASSSNQGIVTDTQYF. For the CDR3, the DNA is TGTGCCAGCAGTTCAAACCAGGGAATCGTCACAGATACGCAGTATTTT.

This clonotype was recorded a few times. V is TRBV6-6 and J is TRBJ2-1, with a weak D call TRBD1 (6 bases). Deletions cut 8 bases from V and 9 bases from J, with 17 bases between. CDR3 length equals 13 residues. Looked up from germline, CDR1 is MNHNY and CDR2 is SVGAGI (reference sequence). The CDR3 here is CASRKGGWGEQFF. DNA of the CDR3: TGTGCCAGCCGAAAAGGGGGTTGGGGTGAGCAGTTCTTC.

This clonotype showed up just a few times. This sequence joins TRBV6-1 and TRBJ2-1; 10 nucleotides match TRBD1. This CDR3 has 15 residues. Looked up from germline, CDR1 is MNHNS and CDR2 is SASEGT. J gave up 8 bases and V 7 bases, and 11 bases lay outside the gene matches. The CDR3: CASILSTGGFDEQFF. CDR3 DNA: TGTGCCAGCATCCTTTCGACAGGGGGCTTCGATGAGCAGTTCTTC.

This chain uses TRBV5-6 with TRBJ1-5, with D uncertain. There are 12 residues in the CDR3. V lost 3 bases to trimming and J lost 9 bases, with 10 bases between them. Looked up from germline, CDR1 is SGHDT and CDR2 is YYEEEE. As DNA, the CDR3 is TGTGCCAGCAGCTCCGGTGGTTTGCCCCAGCATTTT. This encodes CASSSGGLPQHF. The full variable domain, in which reference TRBV5-6 and TRBJ1-5 provide the parts outside the CDR3, is DAGVTQSPTHLIKTRGQQVTLRCSPKSGHDTVSWYQQALGQGPQFIFQYYEEEERQRGNFPDRFSGHQFPNYSSELNVNALLLGDSALYLCASSSGGLPQHFGDGTRLSIL.

This clonotype occurred a few times. This rearrangement joins TRBV15 to TRBJ2-2; possibly TRBD2 for D (5 bases). CDR1 LNHNV and CDR2 YYDKDF come from the germline V gene (reference sequence). The CDR3 loop spans 16 amino acids. Trimming took 0 bases from V and 6 from J, leaving 14 bases between them. Here the CDR3 reads CATSRDVGAGAGELFF. The CDR3 coding sequence is TGTGCCACCAGCAGAGATGTGGGAGCTGGGGCCGGGGAGCTGTTTTTT.